The 27 T cell receptor beta chains given below trace back to one sample, sequenced in a study of T cell repertoires in cytomegalovirus infection. MiXCR, applied by TCRdb to the reads, yields one record per CDR3 protein. Of about 80,000 distinct CDR3 sequences in the sample, less than 4.5% were seen once. The sequencing input was PBMCs. The receptors derive from a human donor in good health (CMV status not recorded). Some clones in this sample may be carry-over from other donors' samples.

This clonotype was recorded at least ten times. This chain connects TRBV6-2 or TRBV6-3 to TRBJ1-2; weak D call: TRBD1 (5 bases). The CDR3 extends over 14 amino acids. Trimming pared 2 bases from V and 3 bases from J, leaving 10 bases between. Germline V CDR1 and CDR2: MNHEY, SVGEGT. CDR3 in amino acids: CASSYVGADYGYTF. CDR3 bases: TGTGCCAGCAGTTACGTCGGGGCTGACTATGGCTACACCTTC.

This clonotype has at least ten counts. This chain connects TRBV27 to TRBJ2-1, with 7 bases that match TRBD2. In germline, CDR1 is MNHEY, CDR2 SMNVEV (reference sequence). Trimming at V came to 5 bases and at J to 0 bases, leaving 7 bases not matched to a gene. This CDR3 has 16 residues. CDR3 region: CASSDKRLASYNEQFF. The CDR3 coding sequence is TGTGCCAGCAGTGATAAGAGACTAGCCTCCTACAATGAGCAGTTCTTC.

This clonotype was observed a few times. The rearrangement links TRBV9 to TRBJ2-3; D may be TRBD2 (6 bases). The CDR3 totals 14 residues. V lost 0 bases and J lost 5, with 10 bases in between. CDR1 is SGDLS and CDR2 is YYNGEE in the germline V gene. The CDR3 sequence is CASSVGGAGDTQYF. Here the CDR3 DNA reads TGTGCCAGCAGCGTAGGCGGGGCGGGAGATACGCAGTATTTT. Full variable domain (outside the CDR3, taken from reference TRBV9 and TRBJ2-3): DSGVTQTPKHLITATGQRVTLRCSPRSGDLSVYWYQQSLDQGLQFLIQYYNGEERAKGNILERFSAQQFPDLHSELNLSSLELGDSALYFCASSVGGAGDTQYFGPGTRLTVL.

Ten or more counts support this clonotype. This sequence joins TRBV7-2 and TRBJ2-7; no reliable D call. This CDR3 contains 13 residues. Germline V CDR1 and CDR2: SGHTA, FQGNSA. Between the trimmed V and J ends, which lost 1 base and 4 bases, there was a span of 8 bases. This CDR3 reads CASSLELGYEQYF. The CDR3 nucleotides read TGTGCCAGCAGCTTAGAGCTGGGTTACGAGCAGTACTTC.

This clonotype was observed at least ten times. CDR3 DNA: TGTGCCATCAAGGATAAGGGAGGCAACACTGAAGCTTTCTTT. Translating gives CAIKDKGGNTEAFF. The chain carries TRBV10-3 and TRBJ1-1, with no clear D. Germline values: CDR1 ENHRY, CDR2 SYGVKD. Trimming pared 7 bases from V and 2 bases from J, leaving 14 bases between. CDR3 length equals 14 residues.

This clonotype was recorded many times. The rearrangement links TRBV19 to TRBJ2-1, with a weak D call TRBD1 (5 bases). The length of the CDR3 is 14 residues. Germline V gene lookup returns CDR1 LNHDA and CDR2 SQIVND (reference sequence). Trimming took off 0 bases at V and 3 bases at J, with 6 bases between the two ends. In DNA, the CDR3 is TGTGCCAGTAGTATAGATCAGGGCTACAATGAGCAGTTCTTC. Translation: CASSIDQGYNEQFF.

This clonotype occurred many times. The chain joins TRBV2 to TRBJ2-3; D could derive from TRBD1 or TRBD2 (5 bases each). V was trimmed by 7 bases and J by 2 bases, leaving 10 bases between them. This CDR3 region has 13 residues. CDR1 and CDR2 (germline): SNHLY, FYNNEI. The CDR3: CASIGDDTDTQYF. The CDR3 bases are TGTGCCAGCATCGGGGACGACACAGATACGCAGTATTTT.

This clonotype was recorded at least ten times. V is TRBV7-6 and J is TRBJ1-5, with D possibly matching TRBD1 (5 bases). V was cut by 5 bases and J by 7 bases, with 12 bases left in between. CDR1 is SGHVS and CDR2 is FNYEAQ in the germline V gene. The CDR3 runs to 13 residues. Here the CDR3 DNA reads TGTGCCAGCAGCGAGGTGGGGGAACAGCCCCAGCATTTT. Protein product: CASSEVGEQPQHF.

This clonotype was seen at least ten times. For the CDR3, the DNA is TGTGCCAGCAGTTTAACCCGGGGGCAGGGGAACACTGAAGCTTTCTTT. It is translated as CASSLTRGQGNTEAFF. This chain links TRBV12-3 or TRBV12-4 with TRBJ1-1, with D tentatively TRBD1 (6 bases). The CDR3 is 16 residues long. Trimming shortened V by 2 bases and J by 1 base, and 14 bases separated the two germline ends.

At least ten counts were recorded for this clonotype. The chain joins TRBV12-3 or TRBV12-4 to TRBJ2-7; TRBD2 is a possible D gene (7 bases). V lost 8 bases, J lost 3 bases, and 20 bases lay in between. The CDR3 length is 15 residues. For the CDR3, the DNA is TGTGCCAGCGGGACAACAGGGAGGGGGGACTACGAGCAGTACTTC. Its translation: CASGTTGRGDYEQYF.

This clonotype has a count of ten or more. This rearrangement joins TRBV7-9 to TRBJ1-2; maybe TRBD1 (6 bases). CDR1 and CDR2 (germline): SEHNR, FQNEAQ (reference sequence). V gave up 5 bases and J gave up 4 bases, with 23 bases separating them. The CDR3 has 17 residues. The CDR3 nucleotides read TGTGCCAGCAGCGGAAACAGGGTGGAGGGCAAACGCTATGGCTACACCTTC. Protein sequence: CASSGNRVEGKRYGYTF.

This clonotype was counted ten times or more. The chain is built from TRBV15 and TRBJ1-2; 8 bases map to TRBD1. Germline CDR1 is LNHNV and CDR2 is YYDKDF (reference sequence). The CDR3 sequence is 16 residues long. Trimming took 3 bases from V and 3 from J; bases not matched to a gene: 9. CDR3 protein: CATSRGGQGIDYGYTF. In DNA form, the CDR3 reads TGTGCCACCAGCAGGGGTGGACAGGGAATAGACTATGGCTACACCTTC.

This clonotype was counted at least ten times. The chain couples TRBV4-3 to TRBJ2-1; tentatively, D is TRBD1 (6 bases). Germline CDR1 reads LGHNA; CDR2 reads YSLEER. V lost 1 base, J lost 4 bases, and 20 bases lay in between. The CDR3 covers 18 residues. The CDR3 reads CASSQGTGTLSYYNEQFF. DNA of the CDR3: TGCGCCAGCAGCCAAGGCACCGGGACACTCAGCTATTACAATGAGCAGTTCTTC.

In its sample, this clonotype was seen many times. This sequence joins TRBV24-1 and TRBJ2-1, with D perhaps TRBD1 (6 bases). Trimming removed 5 bases from V and 6 bases from J, with 10 bases in between. This CDR3 is 13 amino acids long. Germline lookup yields CDR1 KGHDR and CDR2 SFDVKD. CDR3 residues: CATSGLQGNEQFF. The CDR3 region has the DNA TGTGCCACCAGTGGCCTACAGGGCAATGAGCAGTTCTTC.

In this sample, this clonotype turned up many times. The V gene is TRBV7-8, the J gene TRBJ1-2; 7 bases align to TRBD1. V lost 6 bases to trimming and J lost 3 bases; unmatched junction nucleotides: 4. This CDR3 is 13 amino acids long. Germline V gene lookup returns CDR1 SGHVS and CDR2 FQNEAQ. CDR3 amino acids: CASSYDRDYGYTF. The CDR3 nucleotides read TGTGCCAGCAGTTATGACAGGGACTATGGCTACACCTTC.

This clonotype occurred many times. The V call is TRBV28, the J call TRBJ2-7, with D unresolved. The CDR3 is 12 amino acids. The germline V gene has CDR1 MDHEN and CDR2 SYDVKM. Trimming took 4 bases from V and 9 from J, leaving 13 bases between them. CDR3 region: CASSSPPYMQYF. As DNA, the CDR3 is TGTGCCAGCAGTTCTCCGCCCTACATGCAGTACTTC.

This clonotype was observed many times. V usage is TRBV7-2 and J usage is TRBJ1-5, with TRBD1 matching over 9 bases. This CDR3 spans 14 amino acids. In germline, CDR1 is SGHTA, CDR2 FQGNSA. With V trimmed by 5 bases and J by 5 bases, 4 bases remained unmatched. In DNA, the CDR3 is TGTGCCAGCAGCAACCGACAGGGGGATCAGCCCCAGCATTTT. The encoded protein is CASSNRQGDQPQHF.

This clonotype was counted many times. The V gene is TRBV7-9, the J gene TRBJ2-1; D possibly corresponds to TRBD2 (5 bases). CDR1 is SEHNR and CDR2 is FQNEAQ in the germline V gene (reference sequence). V was clipped by 5 bases and J by 8 bases, with 16 bases between them. The CDR3 spans 14 residues. The CDR3 reads CASSAPTSPDEQFF. The CDR3 DNA reads as TGTGCCAGCAGCGCGCCCACTAGTCCCGATGAGCAGTTCTTC.

This clonotype was seen a few times. The rearrangement joins TRBV25-1 to TRBJ2-1; a weak D match, TRBD1 (6 bases). Per germline, CDR1 MGHDK and CDR2 SYGVNS. The ends were cut back, 4 bases at V and 0 bases at J, with 13 bases in the middle. The CDR3 is 16 residues long. CDR3 loop: CASSGSTGRSYNEQFF. CDR3 bases: TGTGCCAGCAGTGGGTCGACAGGCCGCTCCTACAATGAGCAGTTCTTC.

This clonotype was detected ten times or more. The chain links TRBV20-1 to TRBJ2-3; 10 nucleotides align to TRBD2. CDR3 length: 14 residues. CDR1 and CDR2 (germline): DFQATT, SNEGSKA (reference sequence). The V and J ends lost 5 bases and 5 bases, in that order; junction bases with no gene match: 7. The CDR3 DNA reads TGCAGTGCTCAAGCGGGGGGGCGAAGAGATACGCAGTATTTT. Translation: CSAQAGGRRDTQYF.

This clonotype occurred many times. This rearrangement joins TRBV28 to TRBJ2-2, with D maybe TRBD1 (6 bases). V was clipped by 4 bases and J by 5 bases, with 11 bases between them. The CDR3 is made up of 14 amino acids. Germline V gene lookup returns CDR1 MDHEN and CDR2 SYDVKM. The CDR3 nucleotides read TGTGCCAGCAGTTCGGACAGCTTGACCGGGGAGCTGTTTTTT. This encodes CASSSDSLTGELFF.

This clonotype was recorded at least ten times. This rearrangement joins TRBV7-8 to TRBJ1-6, with 7 bases lining up with TRBD1. CDR1 is SGHVS and CDR2 is FQNEAQ in the germline V gene. The ends lost 1 base at V and 4 bases at J; junction bases unmatched: 4. This CDR3 spans 16 amino acids. CDR3 DNA: TGTGCCAGCAGCTTAGAAGGACAGGCTTATAATTCACCCCTCCACTTT. It specifies CASSLEGQAYNSPLHF.

The table lists this clonotype with a few counts. CDR3 protein: CASSSHQGSTEAFF. CDR3 bases: TGTGCCAGCAGTTCCCATCAGGGGAGCACTGAAGCTTTCTTT. V usage is TRBV28 and J usage is TRBJ1-1; a weak D match, TRBD1 (6 bases). The CDR3 loop spans 14 amino acids. Germline lookup yields CDR1 MDHEN and CDR2 SYDVKM. V was trimmed by 4 bases and J by 4 bases, leaving 13 bases between them.

This clonotype was picked up many times. The CDR3 DNA reads as TGTGCCAGCAGCCCCTCGGAATATAGCAATCAGCCCCAGCATTTT. This translates into CASSPSEYSNQPQHF. The V call is TRBV5-6, the J call TRBJ1-5; D is undetermined. Between the trimmed V and J ends, which lost 4 bases and 0 bases, there was a span of 11 bases. Per germline, CDR1 SGHDT and CDR2 YYEEEE. CDR3 length: 15 amino acids.

In this sample, this clonotype turned up many times. This chain links TRBV23-1 with TRBJ1-1; 9 nucleotides align to TRBD1. TRBV23-1 is known as an ORF, though its function is uncertain. V dropped 2 bases and J dropped 5; count of bases not matched to a gene: 3. This CDR3 is 14 amino acids long. CDR3 nucleotide sequence: TGCGCCAGCAGTCAAGGGACAGGGAGAACTGAAGCTTTCTTT. This encodes CASSQGTGRTEAFF.

This clonotype showed up many times. V gene TRBV7-6 combines with J gene TRBJ1-1, with D maybe TRBD1 (6 bases). Deletions cut 0 bases from V and 2 bases from J, with 10 bases between. The CDR3 has 15 amino acids. Germline V gene sequence: CDR1 SGHVS, CDR2 FNYEAQ. In DNA, the CDR3 is TGTGCCAGCAGCTTAGCGCGGGGGCTAAACACTGAAGCTTTCTTT. Amino acids: CASSLARGLNTEAFF.

This clonotype was seen at least ten times. The chain carries TRBV6-2 or TRBV6-3 and TRBJ2-1; D is unclear. The germline V gene encodes CDR1 MNHEY and CDR2 SVGEGT. The CDR3 runs to 15 residues. The V end was cut by 2 bases, the J end by 4 bases, with 12 bases between. The CDR3 sequence: CASSYRRVEYNEQFF. CDR3 sequence (DNA): TGTGCCAGCAGTTACCGTAGGGTGGAGTACAATGAGCAGTTCTTC.